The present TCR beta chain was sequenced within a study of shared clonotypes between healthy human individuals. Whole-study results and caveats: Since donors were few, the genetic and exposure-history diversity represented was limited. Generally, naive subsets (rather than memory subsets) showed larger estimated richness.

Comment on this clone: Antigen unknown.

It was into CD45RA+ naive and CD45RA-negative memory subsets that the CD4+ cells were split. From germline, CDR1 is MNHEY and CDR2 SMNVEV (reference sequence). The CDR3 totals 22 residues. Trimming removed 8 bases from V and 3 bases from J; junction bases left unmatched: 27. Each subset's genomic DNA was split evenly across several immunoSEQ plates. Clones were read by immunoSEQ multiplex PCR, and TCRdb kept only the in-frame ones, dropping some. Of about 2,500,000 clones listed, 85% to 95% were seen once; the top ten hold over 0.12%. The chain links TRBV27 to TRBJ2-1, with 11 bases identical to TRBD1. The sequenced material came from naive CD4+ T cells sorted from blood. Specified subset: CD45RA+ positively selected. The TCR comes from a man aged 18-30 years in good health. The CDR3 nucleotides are TGTGCCAGCCGCCGGCGAGCTTTGTCGGACAGGGGGCCGATAATGCGCTACAATGAGCAGTTCTTC. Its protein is CASRRRALSDRGPIMRYNEQFF.